One and the same sample provided the 4 T cell receptor beta chains below, sequenced in a study of T-cell reconstitution after alpha-beta-depleted transplantation in children. A TCRbeta library incorporating unique molecular identifiers was prepared. TCRdb fed the PCR reads into MiXCR, producing one record per CDR3 protein. The repertoire holds a few hundred thousand distinct CDR3 sequences, with approximately 10% as singletons. Here the sequenced sample was PBMCs from the stem cell graft donor, taken from the stem cell graft. All receptors derive from a human donor who donated a stem cell graft to a child with acute myeloid leukemia.

This clonotype was found many times. This chain uses TRBV29-1 with TRBJ2-7; TRBD2 agrees at 11 bases. The CDR3 totals 14 residues. Germline assignment: CDR1 SQVTM and CDR2 ANQGSEA. V lost 3 bases to trimming and J lost 7 bases; unmatched junction nucleotides: 8. In DNA, the CDR3 is TGCAGCGTTGAGGGTCTAGCGGGAGGCGATGAGCAGTACTTC. As protein: CSVEGLAGGDEQYF.

The chain is built from TRBV5-1 and TRBJ2-1; 11 bases are shared with TRBD2. This CDR3 comprises 16 residues. With 1 base clipped from V and 4 bases from J, the junction kept 4 bases outside the gene matches. The germline gives CDR1 SGHRS, CDR2 YFSETQ. The CDR3 DNA sequence: TGCGCCAGCAGCTTGAGGACTAGCGGGTATTACAATGAGCAGTTCTTC. This translates into CASSLRTSGYYNEQFF.

This clonotype turned up a few times. The gene calls are TRBV5-1 and TRBJ2-1; 7 nucleotides align to TRBD2. The junction had 12 bases not matched to a gene; V was cut back by 0 bases and J by 9 bases. The CDR3 covers 16 residues. Germline assignment: CDR1 SGHRS and CDR2 YFSETQ. This chain's CDR3 is CASSLGEAGIGSEQFF. CDR3 DNA: TGCGCCAGCAGCTTGGGGGAAGCGGGAATAGGAAGTGAGCAGTTCTTC.

The table lists this clonotype with a few counts. CDR3 sequence reads: CANPKQRVYYGYTF. The CDR3 DNA follows: TGTGCCAACCCAAAACAGAGGGTTTACTATGGCTACACCTTC. The V call is TRBV9, the J call TRBJ1-2; D gene unclear. CDR1 and CDR2 from the germline V gene are SGDLS and YYNGEE. Trimming took off 9 bases at V and 3 bases at J, with 18 bases between the two ends. This CDR3 is 14 amino acids long.